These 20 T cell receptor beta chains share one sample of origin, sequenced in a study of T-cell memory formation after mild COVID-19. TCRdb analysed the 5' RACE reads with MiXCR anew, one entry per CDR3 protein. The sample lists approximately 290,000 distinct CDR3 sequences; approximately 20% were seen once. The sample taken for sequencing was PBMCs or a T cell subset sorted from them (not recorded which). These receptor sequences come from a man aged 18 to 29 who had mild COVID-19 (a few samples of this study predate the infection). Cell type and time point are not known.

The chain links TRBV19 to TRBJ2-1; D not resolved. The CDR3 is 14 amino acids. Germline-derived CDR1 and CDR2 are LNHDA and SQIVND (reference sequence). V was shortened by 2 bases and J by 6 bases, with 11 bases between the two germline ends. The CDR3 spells CASSIMAPLNEQFF. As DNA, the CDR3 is TGTGCCAGTAGTATAATGGCACCCCTCAATGAGCAGTTCTTC. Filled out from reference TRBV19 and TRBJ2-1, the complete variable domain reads DGGITQSPKYLFRKEGQNVTLSCEQNLNHDAMYWYRQDPGQGLRLIYYSQIVNDFQKGDIAEGYSVSREKKESFPLTVTSAQKNPTAFYLCASSIMAPLNEQFFGPGTRLTVL.

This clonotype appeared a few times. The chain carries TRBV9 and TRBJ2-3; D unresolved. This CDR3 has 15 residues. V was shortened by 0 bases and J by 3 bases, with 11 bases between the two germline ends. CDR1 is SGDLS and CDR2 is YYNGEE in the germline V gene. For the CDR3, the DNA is TGTGCCAGCAGCGTAGGGGCGACGGCGACAGATACGCAGTATTTT. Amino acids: CASSVGATATDTQYF.

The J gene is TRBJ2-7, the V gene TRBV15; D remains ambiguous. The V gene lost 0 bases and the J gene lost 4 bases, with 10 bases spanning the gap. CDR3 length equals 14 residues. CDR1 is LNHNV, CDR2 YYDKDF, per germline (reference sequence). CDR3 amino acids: CATSRDPGVYEQYV. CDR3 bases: TGTGCCACCAGCAGAGATCCTGGAGTGTACGAGCAGTACGTC.

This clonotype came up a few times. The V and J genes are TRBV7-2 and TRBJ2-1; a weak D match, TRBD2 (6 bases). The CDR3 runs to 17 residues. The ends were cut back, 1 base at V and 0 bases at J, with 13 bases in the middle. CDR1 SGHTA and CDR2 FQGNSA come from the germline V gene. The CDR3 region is CASSLGPDGSSYNEQFF. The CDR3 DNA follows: TGTGCCAGCAGCTTAGGCCCTGACGGGAGCTCCTACAATGAGCAGTTCTTC.

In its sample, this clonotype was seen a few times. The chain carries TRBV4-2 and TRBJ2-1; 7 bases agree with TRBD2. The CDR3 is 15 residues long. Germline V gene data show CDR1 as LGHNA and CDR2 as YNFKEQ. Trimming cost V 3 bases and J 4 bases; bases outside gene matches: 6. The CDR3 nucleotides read TGTGCCAGCAGCCACCCGGGGGGAACTTACAATGAGCAGTTCTTC. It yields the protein CASSHPGGTYNEQFF.

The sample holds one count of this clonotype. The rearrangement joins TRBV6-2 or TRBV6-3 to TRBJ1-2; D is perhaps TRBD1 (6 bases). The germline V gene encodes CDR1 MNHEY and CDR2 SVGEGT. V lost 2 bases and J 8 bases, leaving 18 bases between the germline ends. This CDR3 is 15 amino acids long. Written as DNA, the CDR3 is TGTGCCAGCAGTTACGGCCCCACAGGGAGCAACGGCTACACCTTC. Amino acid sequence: CASSYGPTGSNGYTF.

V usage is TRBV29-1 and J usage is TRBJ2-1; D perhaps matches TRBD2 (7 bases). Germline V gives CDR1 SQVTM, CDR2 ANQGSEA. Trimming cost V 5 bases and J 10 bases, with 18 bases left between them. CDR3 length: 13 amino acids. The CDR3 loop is CSVPLGGGAEQFF. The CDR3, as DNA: TGCAGCGTTCCTTTGGGGGGGGGCGCGGAGCAGTTCTTC.

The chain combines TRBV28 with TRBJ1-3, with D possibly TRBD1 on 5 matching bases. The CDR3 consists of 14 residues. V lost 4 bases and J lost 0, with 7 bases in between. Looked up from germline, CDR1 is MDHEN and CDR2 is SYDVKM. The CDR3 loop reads CASSYDSSGNTIYF. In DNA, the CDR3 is TGTGCCAGCAGTTACGACAGCTCTGGAAACACCATATATTTT.

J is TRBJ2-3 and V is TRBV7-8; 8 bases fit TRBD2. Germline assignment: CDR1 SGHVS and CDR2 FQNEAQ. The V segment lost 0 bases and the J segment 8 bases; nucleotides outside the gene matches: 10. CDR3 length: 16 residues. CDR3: CASSLAGRGGDRTQYF. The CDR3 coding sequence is TGTGCCAGCAGCTTAGCCGGACGGGGGGGAGACCGTACGCAGTATTTT.

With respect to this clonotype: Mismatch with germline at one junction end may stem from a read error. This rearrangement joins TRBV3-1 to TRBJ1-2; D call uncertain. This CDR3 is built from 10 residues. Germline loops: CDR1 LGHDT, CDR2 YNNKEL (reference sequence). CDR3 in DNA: TGTGCCAGCAGCCAAGTGGAAACACATTTC. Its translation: CASSQVETHF.

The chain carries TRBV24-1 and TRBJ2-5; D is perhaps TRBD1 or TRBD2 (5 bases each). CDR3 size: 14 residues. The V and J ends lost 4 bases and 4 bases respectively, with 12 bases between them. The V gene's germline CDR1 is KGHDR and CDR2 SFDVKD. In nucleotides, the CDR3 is TGTGCCACCAGTGACCCGGGACGGAGAGAGACCCAGTACTTC. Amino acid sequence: CATSDPGRRETQYF.

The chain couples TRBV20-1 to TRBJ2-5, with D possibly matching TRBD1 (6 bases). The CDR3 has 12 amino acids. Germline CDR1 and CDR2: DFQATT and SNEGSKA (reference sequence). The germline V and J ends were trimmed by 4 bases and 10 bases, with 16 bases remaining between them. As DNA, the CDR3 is TGCAGTGCTAAGGCTAGGGAAGGGGGCCAGTACTTC. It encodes CSAKAREGGQYF.

The CDR3 here is CASRAGLKRADTQYF. The CDR3 DNA sequence: TGTGCCAGCAGAGCCGGTCTTAAGCGGGCAGATACGCAGTATTTT. This rearrangement joins TRBV7-9 to TRBJ2-3; TRBD2 is a possible D gene (6 bases). The CDR3 totals 15 residues. V lost 6 bases, J lost 4 bases, and 17 bases lay in between. Germline V gene data show CDR1 as SEHNR and CDR2 as FQNEAQ (reference sequence).

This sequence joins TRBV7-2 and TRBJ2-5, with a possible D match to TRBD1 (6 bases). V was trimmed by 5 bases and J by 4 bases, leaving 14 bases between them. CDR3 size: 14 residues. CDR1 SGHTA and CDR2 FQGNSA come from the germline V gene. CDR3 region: CASSGIQGGETQYF. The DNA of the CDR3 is TGTGCCAGCAGCGGAATACAAGGGGGAGAGACCCAGTACTTC.

The CDR3 bases are TGCGCCAGCAGCTTATTTGGGCAGGGATATGAGCAGTTCTTC. As protein: CASSLFGQGYEQFF. The chain uses TRBV5-1 and TRBJ2-1; D possibly corresponds to TRBD1 (5 bases). CDR1 and CDR2 from the germline V gene are SGHRS and YFSETQ. The CDR3 has 14 residues. The ends were cut back, 2 bases at V and 8 bases at J, with 14 bases in the middle.

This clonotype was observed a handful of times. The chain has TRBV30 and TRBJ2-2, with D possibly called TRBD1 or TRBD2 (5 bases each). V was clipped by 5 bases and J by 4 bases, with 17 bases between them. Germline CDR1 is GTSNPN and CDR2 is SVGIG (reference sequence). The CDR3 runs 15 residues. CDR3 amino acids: CAWSYFEGITGELFF. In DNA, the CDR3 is TGTGCCTGGTCTTATTTCGAGGGGATCACCGGGGAGCTGTTTTTT.

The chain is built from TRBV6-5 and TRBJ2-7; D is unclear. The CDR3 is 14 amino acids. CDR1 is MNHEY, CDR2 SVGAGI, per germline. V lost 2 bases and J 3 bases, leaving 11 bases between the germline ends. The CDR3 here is CASSYGPSGYEQYV. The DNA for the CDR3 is TGTGCCAGCAGTTACGGGCCCTCCGGCTACGAGCAGTACGTC.

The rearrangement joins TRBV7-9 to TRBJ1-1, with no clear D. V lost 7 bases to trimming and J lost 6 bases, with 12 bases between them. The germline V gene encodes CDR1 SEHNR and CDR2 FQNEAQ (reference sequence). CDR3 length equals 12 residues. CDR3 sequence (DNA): TGTGCCAGCACTGAGGCCGGAGCTGAAGCTTTCTTT. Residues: CASTEAGAEAFF.

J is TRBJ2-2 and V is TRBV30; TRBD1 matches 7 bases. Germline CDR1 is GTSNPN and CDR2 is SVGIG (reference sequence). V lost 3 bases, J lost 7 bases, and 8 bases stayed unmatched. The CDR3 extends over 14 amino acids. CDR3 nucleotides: TGTGCCTGGAGACAGGGGATAAGTGGCGGGGAGCTGTTTTTT. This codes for CAWRQGISGGELFF.

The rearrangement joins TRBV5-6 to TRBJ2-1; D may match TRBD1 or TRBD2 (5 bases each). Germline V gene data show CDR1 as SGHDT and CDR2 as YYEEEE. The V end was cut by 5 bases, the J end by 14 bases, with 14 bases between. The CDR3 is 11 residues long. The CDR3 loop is CASSIGGTKFF. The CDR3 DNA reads TGTGCCAGCAGTATTGGGGGTACGAAGTTCTTC.